Below, 2 T cell receptor beta chains from the same sample are listed, as sequenced in a study of blood T cell repertoires in COVID-19. Method: immunoSEQ multiplex PCR; TCRdb's copy keeps in-frame clones and lacks some. The data show 160,000 or so clones, with more than 75% seen just once and roughly 6% held by the top ten. Material: PBMCs or T cells enriched from blood (not recorded which). The source is a man aged 35-49 years who had recovered from COVID-19.

This clone was observed a single time. V is TRBV5-4 and J is TRBJ1-6; tentative D call: TRBD1 (6 bases). Germline V gives CDR1 SGHNT, CDR2 YYREEE (reference sequence). CDR3 size: 16 residues. With 3 bases removed from V and 3 bases from J, the gap between germline ends came to 13 bases. CDR3 nucleotide sequence: TGTGCCAGCAGCTCTCTTGGACAGAGCTATAATTCACCCCTCCACTTT. Protein: CASSSLGQSYNSPLHF.

This chain links TRBV5-5 with TRBJ1-6; the D is unclear. Germline loops: CDR1 SGHKS, CDR2 YYEKEE (reference sequence). This CDR3 contains 16 residues. Trimming pared 4 bases from V and 2 bases from J, leaving 13 bases between. CDR3 protein: CASSVYRVPYNSPLHF. The CDR3 region has the DNA TGTGCCAGCAGCGTATACCGGGTCCCCTATAATTCACCCCTCCACTTT.